These 7 T cell receptor beta chains were sequenced from one sample in a study of cytotoxic CD8 clonotypes in ibrutinib-treated CLL. The method was immunoSEQ multiplex PCR; TCRdb's version includes in-frame clones alone and lacks a portion of them. In the table there are around 310,000 clones, around four fifths of which are singletons. The sequencing here drew on PBMCs, taken before ibrutinib treatment. These receptors were obtained from a human donor with chronic lymphocytic leukemia.

The genes are TRBV7-9 and TRBJ2-4; D is possibly TRBD1 or TRBD2 (5 bases each). V shed 6 bases and J shed 9 bases, with 21 bases lying between them. The CDR3 is 15 residues long. In germline, CDR1 is SEHNR, CDR2 FQNEAQ (reference sequence). As DNA, the CDR3 is TGTGCCAGCAGTCCGAGGGGCACTGGTATAGGCATTCAGTACTTC. This gives the protein CASSPRGTGIGIQYF.

The chain carries TRBV14 and TRBJ1-2; weak D call: TRBD1 (5 bases). The CDR3 spans 14 residues. Looked up from germline, CDR1 is SGHDN and CDR2 is FVKESK. V was trimmed by 1 base and J by 3 bases, leaving 9 bases between them. CDR3 sequence (DNA): TGTGCCAGCAGCCAAGTGGGACCGGACTATGGCTACACCTTC. Protein: CASSQVGPDYGYTF. The variable domain in full, completed from reference TRBV14 and TRBJ1-2, reads EAGVTQFPSHSVIEKGQTVTLRCDPISGHDNLYWYRRVMGKEIKFLLHFVKESKQDESGMPNNRFLAERTGGTYSTLKVQPAELEDSGVYFCASSQVGPDYGYTFGSGTRLTVV.

The chain couples TRBV27 to TRBJ1-1, with a tentative D call TRBD1 (5 bases). Germline loops: CDR1 MNHEY, CDR2 SMNVEV (reference sequence). Between the trimmed V and J ends, which lost 5 bases and 0 bases, there was a span of 10 bases. The length of the CDR3 is 14 residues. Here the CDR3 reads CASSPGQVNTEAFF. DNA of the CDR3: TGTGCCAGCAGTCCCGGACAAGTGAACACTGAAGCTTTCTTT.

The V gene is TRBV5-1, the J gene TRBJ1-3; D unresolved. V lost 5 bases to trimming and J lost 2 bases, with 11 bases between them. Germline assignment: CDR1 SGHRS and CDR2 YFSETQ. This CDR3 comprises 14 residues. DNA for the CDR3: TGCGCCAGCAGTGGCGGGCAAACTGGAAACACCATATATTTT. Translating gives CASSGGQTGNTIYF.

This chain uses TRBV6-5 with TRBJ1-3, with D maybe TRBD1 (6 bases). CDR1 is MNHEY and CDR2 is SVGAGI in the germline V gene. This CDR3 region has 13 residues. The V end lost 6 bases, the J end lost 2 bases, and 8 bases lay between the germline ends. The DNA of the CDR3 is TGTGCCAGCAGGAGGACAGCTGGAAACACCATATATTTT. This sequence encodes CASRRTAGNTIYF.

The chain uses TRBV11-2 and TRBJ2-5, with TRBD2 as a possible D gene (6 bases). V gave up 5 bases and J gave up 10 bases, with 11 bases separating them. Germline values: CDR1 SGHAT, CDR2 FQNNGV. The CDR3 sequence is 11 residues long. CDR3 residues: CASSSTGSQYF. Written as DNA, the CDR3 is TGTGCCAGCAGCAGTACCGGGAGCCAGTACTTC.

The V gene is TRBV15, the J gene TRBJ1-1; D is undetermined. V dropped 1 base and J dropped 3 bases, with 3 bases sitting between them. The germline CDR1 and CDR2 sequences are LNHNV and YYDKDF (reference sequence). The CDR3 is made up of 12 amino acids. CDR3: CATSRVYTEAFF. As DNA, the CDR3 is TGTGCCACCAGCAGAGTATACACTGAAGCTTTCTTT.